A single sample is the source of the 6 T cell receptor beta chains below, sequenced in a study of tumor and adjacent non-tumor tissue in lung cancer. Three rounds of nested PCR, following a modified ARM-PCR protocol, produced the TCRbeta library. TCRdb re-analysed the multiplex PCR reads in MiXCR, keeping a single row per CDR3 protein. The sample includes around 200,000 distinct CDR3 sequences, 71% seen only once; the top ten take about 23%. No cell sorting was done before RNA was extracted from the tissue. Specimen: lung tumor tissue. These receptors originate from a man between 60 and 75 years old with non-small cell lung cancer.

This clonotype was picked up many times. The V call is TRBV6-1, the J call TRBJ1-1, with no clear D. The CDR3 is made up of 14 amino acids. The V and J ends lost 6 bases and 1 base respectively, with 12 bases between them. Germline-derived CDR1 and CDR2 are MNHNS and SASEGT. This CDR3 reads CASRRTESNTEAFF. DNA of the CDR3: TGTGCCAGCAGGAGGACGGAATCGAACACTGAAGCTTTCTTT.

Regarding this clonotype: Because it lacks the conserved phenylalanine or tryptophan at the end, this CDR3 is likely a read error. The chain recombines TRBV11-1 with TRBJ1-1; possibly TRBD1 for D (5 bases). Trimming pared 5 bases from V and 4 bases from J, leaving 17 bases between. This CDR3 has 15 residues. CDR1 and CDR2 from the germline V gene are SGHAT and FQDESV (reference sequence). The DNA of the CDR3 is TGTGCCAGCAGCAGGACCGGAACAGGAAGCACTGAAGCTTTCGTT. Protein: CASSRTGTGSTEAFV.

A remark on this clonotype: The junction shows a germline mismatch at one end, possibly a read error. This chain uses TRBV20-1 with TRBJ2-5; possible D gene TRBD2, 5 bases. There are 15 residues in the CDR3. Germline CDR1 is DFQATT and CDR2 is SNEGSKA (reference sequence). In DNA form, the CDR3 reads TGCAGTGTTAGAGATCGGACCCCCGGCGGGGAGACCCAGTACTTC. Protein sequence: CSVRDRTPGGETQYF.

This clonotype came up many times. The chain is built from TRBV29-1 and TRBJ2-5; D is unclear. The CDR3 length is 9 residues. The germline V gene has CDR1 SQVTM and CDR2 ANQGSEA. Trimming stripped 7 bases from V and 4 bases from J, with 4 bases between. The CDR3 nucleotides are TGCAGCGGAGTAGAGACCCAGTACTTC. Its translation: CSGVETQYF. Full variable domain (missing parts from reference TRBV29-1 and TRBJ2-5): SAVISQKPSRDICQRGTSLTIQCQVDSQVTMMFWYRQQPGQSLTLIATANQGSEATYESGFVIDKFPISRPNLTFSTLTVSNMSPEDSSIYLCSGVETQYFGPGTRLLVL.

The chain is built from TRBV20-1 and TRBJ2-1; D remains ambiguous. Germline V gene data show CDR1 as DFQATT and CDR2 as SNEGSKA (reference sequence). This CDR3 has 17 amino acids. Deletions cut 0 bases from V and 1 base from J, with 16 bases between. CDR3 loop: CSARDWDIAGSYNEQFF. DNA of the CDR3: TGCAGTGCTAGAGATTGGGATATCGCTGGATCCTACAATGAGCAGTTCTTC.

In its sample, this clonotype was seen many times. The CDR3 loop is CSAREDRAGQPQHF. The CDR3 DNA follows: TGCAGTGCTAGAGAGGACAGGGCGGGCCAGCCCCAGCATTTT. This chain connects TRBV20-1 to TRBJ1-5, with 8 nucleotides matching TRBD1. After removal of 0 bases from V and 7 bases from J, the junction contained 5 bases not matched to a gene. Germline values: CDR1 DFQATT, CDR2 SNEGSKA (reference sequence). This CDR3 has 14 residues.